This TCR beta chain is drawn from a study of blood T cell repertoires in COVID-19. Germline V gene sequence: CDR1 KGHDR, CDR2 SFDVKD. J was trimmed by 5 bases and V by 7 bases; bases with no gene match: 14. This CDR3 spans 16 amino acids. Clones were read by immunoSEQ multiplex PCR, and TCRdb kept only the in-frame ones, dropping some. The sample includes about 170,000 clones, 85% to 90% seen only once; the top ten take 3% to 4%. This rearrangement joins TRBV24-1 to TRBJ2-3, with 7 bases matching TRBD2. This sequence was found in a man in his late teens or twenties with active or convalescent COVID-19. The sequenced sample was peripheral blood. CDR3 sequence (DNA): TGTGCCACCAGCCCAATGCGGGGGTCTTCAAGAGATACGCAGTATTTT. Its protein product is CATSPMRGSSRDTQYF.